The T cell receptor beta chain under discussion was sequenced for a study of blood T cell repertoires in COVID-19. Authors' processing steps: Amplified reference gene primers provided the basis for estimating nucleated cell counts. Sequenced by immunoSEQ multiplex PCR; TCRdb stores in-frame clones only, minus some. V and J calls plus clone size are reproduced from that table; the DNA served to infer D and trimming. The sample comprises 250,000 to 300,000 clones, about nine tenths of which are singletons, and more than 1% rests with the top ten. V was clipped by 6 bases and J by 2 bases; unmatched bases: 8. Germline V gene lookup returns CDR1 SGHAT and CDR2 FQNNGV. The CDR3 loop spans 16 amino acids. Participant-given clinical history determined each cohort assignment.

The TCR originated in a human donor in a cohort exposed to, infected with or recovered from COVID-19 (not recorded which). The donor label of this sample is uncertain. Sequenced material: PBMCs or T cells enriched from blood (not recorded which). The chain recombines TRBV11-2 with TRBJ2-1; 9 bases agree with TRBD2. DNA for the CDR3: TGTGCCAGCAGTTTCAGTAGCGGGGGACCCTACAATGAGCAGTTCTTC. It encodes CASSFSSGGPYNEQFF.